A selection of T cell receptor beta chains follows, all from one sample in a study of cytomegalovirus exposure and HLA in healthy donors. Libraries were prepared by immunoSEQ multiplex PCR; TCRdb keeps only in-frame clonotypes and omits some of them. The sample lists 100,000 to 150,000 clones, roughly 80% occurring once. The sample was PBMCs. The receptors stem from a man aged 40-49 years in good health and CMV-seronegative. Both conserved end residues are part of each CDR3. Fields, in order: J gene, D gene, clone size, V gene, CDR3 DNA, CDR3 protein. The D gene is left open where the match is weak. Expanded clones get a size class; other rows say once, few or many, or leave the size out.

TRBJ2-7,TRBD2,NA,TRBV2,TGTGCCAGCAGTAAAGGATCGGGAGGAGGCTCCTACGAGCAGTACTTC,CASSKGSGGGSYEQYF
TRBJ1-1,NA,NA,TRBV6-5,TGTGCCAGCAGTTACCGACAGGAGAACACTGAAGCTTTCTTT,CASSYRQENTEAFF
TRBJ1-1,NA,NA,TRBV15,TGTGCCTTCGGGGGGGCCGACACTGAAGCTTTCTTT,CAFGGADTEAFF
TRBJ2-6,TRBD2,few,TRBV18,TGTGCCAGCTCACCACCATCCCGGCTAGCGGGAGGGGGATATGGGGCCAACGTCCTGACTTTC,CASSPPSRLAGGGYGANVLTF
TRBJ2-1,TRBD2,NA,TRBV5-1,TGCGCCAGCAGCTTGACTAGCGGGAGAAGTGGGGGCTCCTACAATGAGCAGTTCTTC,CASSLTSGRSGGSYNEQFF
TRBJ2-1,TRBD2,NA,TRBV29-1,TGCAGCGTTGCGGGGTTAGCGGGAAATACTCGGGATGAGCAGTTCTTC,CSVAGLAGNTRDEQFF
TRBJ2-7,NA,NA,TRBV5-1,TGCGCCAGCAGCTTTGGTGGGGCAGTCGAGCAGTACTTC,CASSFGGAVEQYF
TRBJ2-5,TRBD2,once,TRBV7-3,TGTGCCAGCAGCTTAGCGGGGGGCCGGGAGACCCAGTACTTC,CASSLAGGRETQYF
TRBJ2-7,TRBD2,NA,TRBV7-2,TGTGCCAGCAGCTCCCAGGGGACTAGCGGGGGGTCCATCTACGAGCAGTACTTC,CASSSQGTSGGSIYEQYF
TRBJ1-4,TRBD1,once,TRBV18,TGTGCCAGCTCACCATTACAGGGGTCTAATGAAAAACTGTTTTTT,CASSPLQGSNEKLFF
TRBJ2-7,TRBD2,NA,TRBV7-3,TGTGCCAGCAGCCTAACGGCTAGCGGGACCTACGAGCAGTACTTC,CASSLTASGTYEQYF